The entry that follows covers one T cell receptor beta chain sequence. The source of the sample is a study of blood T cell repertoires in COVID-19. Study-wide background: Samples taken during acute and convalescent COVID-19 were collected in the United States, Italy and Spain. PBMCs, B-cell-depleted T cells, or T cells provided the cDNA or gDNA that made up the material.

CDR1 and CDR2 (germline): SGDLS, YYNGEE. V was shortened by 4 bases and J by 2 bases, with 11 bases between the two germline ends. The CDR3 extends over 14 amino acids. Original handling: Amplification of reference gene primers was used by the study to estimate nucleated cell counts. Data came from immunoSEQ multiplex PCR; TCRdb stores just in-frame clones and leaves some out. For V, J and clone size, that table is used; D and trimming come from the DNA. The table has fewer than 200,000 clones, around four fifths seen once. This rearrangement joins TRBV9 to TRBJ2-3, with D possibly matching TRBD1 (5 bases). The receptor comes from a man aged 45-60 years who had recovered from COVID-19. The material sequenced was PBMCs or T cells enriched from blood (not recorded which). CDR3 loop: CASSSGNPTDTQYF. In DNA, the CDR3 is TGTGCCAGCAGCTCAGGGAATCCCACAGATACGCAGTATTTT.